This T cell receptor beta chain was identified in a study of cytomegalovirus exposure and HLA in healthy donors. 13 Jbeta primers and 60 Vbeta primers were used for the PCR. The data were produced by immunoSEQ multiplex PCR, yet TCRdb's version contains in-frame clones alone and is incomplete. The data hold 150,000 to 200,000 clones, with 80% observed a single time. Germline CDR1 is MNHEY and CDR2 is SVGAGI. The junction had 8 bases not matched to a gene; V was cut back by 6 bases and J by 7 bases. CDR3 size: 13 residues. Regarding donors, all were healthy bone marrow donors. The clonotype originates from a woman in her thirties or forties in good health and CMV-seronegative. The genes are TRBV6-5 and TRBJ2-7; 8 nucleotides match TRBD2. Material: PBMCs. In nucleotides, the CDR3 is TGTGCCAGCAGCCCCGGACTAGCTATGGAGCAGTACTTC. Amino acids: CASSPGLAMEQYF.